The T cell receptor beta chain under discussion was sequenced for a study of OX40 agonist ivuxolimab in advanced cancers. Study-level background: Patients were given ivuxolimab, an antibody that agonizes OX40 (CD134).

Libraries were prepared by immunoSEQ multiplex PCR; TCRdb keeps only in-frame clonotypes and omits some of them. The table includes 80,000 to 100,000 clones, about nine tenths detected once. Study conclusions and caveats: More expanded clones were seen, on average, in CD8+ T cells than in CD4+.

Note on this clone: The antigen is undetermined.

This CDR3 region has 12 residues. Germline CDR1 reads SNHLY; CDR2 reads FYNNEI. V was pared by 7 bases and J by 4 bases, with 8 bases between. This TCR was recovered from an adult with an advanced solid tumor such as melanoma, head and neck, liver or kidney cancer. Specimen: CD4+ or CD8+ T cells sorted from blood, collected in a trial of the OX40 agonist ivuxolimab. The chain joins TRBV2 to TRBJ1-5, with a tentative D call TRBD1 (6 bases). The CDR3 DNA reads TGTGCCAGCAAGGGGGGTAATCAGCCCCAGCATTTT. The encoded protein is CASKGGNQPQHF.